The 10 T cell receptor beta chains below all came from one sample that was sequenced in a study of T cell changes during pregnancy in multiple sclerosis. Assay used: immunoSEQ multiplex PCR; TCRdb lists only in-frame clones, some missing. This sample has around 50,000 clones, with around 90% found just once. The starting material was CD4+ T cells from peripheral blood mononuclear cells, obtained in the third trimester of pregnancy. These receptor sequences come from a female donor with multiple sclerosis, enrolled in a pregnancy study.

The chain uses TRBV6-5 and TRBJ2-3, with D tentatively TRBD2 (7 bases). Germline V gene sequence: CDR1 MNHEY, CDR2 SVGAGI. V lost 5 bases, J lost 8 bases, and 17 bases lay in between. CDR3 length: 14 amino acids. CDR3 sequence (DNA): TGTGCCAGCAGTAAAGAGGGGGGGGGCGTTACGCAGTATTTT. This gives the protein CASSKEGGGVTQYF.

The chain joins TRBV10-3 to TRBJ1-5; no definite D call. The germline CDR1 and CDR2 sequences are ENHRY and SYGVKD. This CDR3 contains 16 residues. The V and J ends lost 0 bases and 2 bases respectively, with 11 bases between them. Here the CDR3 DNA reads TGTGCCATCAGTGAGTCGTCCCTCGGGGGCAATCAGCCCCAGCATTTT. Translating gives CAISESSLGGNQPQHF.

This clone has a handful of counts. The chain recombines TRBV9 with TRBJ2-1; D possibly corresponds to TRBD2 (5 bases). Trimming left V 0 bases short and J 9 bases short, with 7 bases between. This CDR3 has 12 amino acids. Germline V CDR1 and CDR2: SGDLS, YYNGEE. As DNA, the CDR3 is TGTGCCAGCAGCGTAGACAGCGGTGAGCAGTTCTTC. Protein sequence: CASSVDSGEQFF. Combining the CDR3 with reference TRBV9 and TRBJ2-1 gives the whole variable domain DSGVTQTPKHLITATGQRVTLRCSPRSGDLSVYWYQQSLDQGLQFLIQYYNGEERAKGNILERFSAQQFPDLHSELNLSSLELGDSALYFCASSVDSGEQFFGPGTRLTVL.

This chain uses TRBV15 with TRBJ1-5; 7 bases fit TRBD1. The length of the CDR3 is 17 residues. Germline values: CDR1 LNHNV, CDR2 YYDKDF (reference sequence). The V segment lost 0 bases and the J segment 0 bases; nucleotides outside the gene matches: 5. This CDR3 is CATSRDPTGYSNQPQHF. The CDR3 coding sequence is TGTGCCACCAGCAGAGATCCGACAGGGTATAGCAATCAGCCCCAGCATTTT.

This chain uses TRBV9 with TRBJ2-7; TRBD1 matches 11 bases. This CDR3 has 14 amino acids. The V gene end was trimmed by 3 bases and the J gene end by 6 bases; junction bases not matched to a gene: 5. Germline CDR1 is SGDLS and CDR2 is YYNGEE. Here the CDR3 DNA reads TGTGCCAGCAGCGCAGGACAGGGGGCGGGCGAGCAGTACTTC. This sequence encodes CASSAGQGAGEQYF.

The CDR3 sequence is CASSGSRGLGDEKLFF. The CDR3 nucleotides read TGCGCCAGCAGCGGGTCTAGGGGGCTGGGGGATGAAAAACTGTTTTTT. The V gene is TRBV5-1, the J gene TRBJ1-4; 7 positions agree with TRBD1. Germline V CDR1 and CDR2: SGHRS, YFSETQ. The CDR3 loop spans 16 amino acids. Germline trimming cut 4 bases from V and 6 bases from J; bases unmatched to any gene: 12.

This chain connects TRBV29-1 to TRBJ1-2; 7 nucleotides agree with TRBD1. The CDR3 is 12 residues long. The V segment lost 4 bases and the J segment 1 base; nucleotides outside the gene matches: 0. CDR1 and CDR2 (germline): SQVTM, ANQGSEA. In DNA form, the CDR3 reads TGCAGCGTTGGGGACAGTAACTATGGCTACACCTTC. Translation gives CSVGDSNYGYTF.

The rearrangement links TRBV5-8 to TRBJ2-2; D gene uncertain. Trimming shortened V by 4 bases and J by 3 bases, and 16 bases separated the two germline ends. There are 16 residues in the CDR3. Per germline, CDR1 SGHTS and CDR2 YDEGEE. CDR3 bases: TGTGCCAGCAGCCTAAAACTCTCCTTGCACACCGGGGAGCTGTTTTTT. Its translation: CASSLKLSLHTGELFF.

The chain has TRBV4-1 and TRBJ2-1; 9 bases fit TRBD1. The CDR3 contains 16 residues. The V segment lost 3 bases and the J segment 8 bases; nucleotides outside the gene matches: 11. Germline V gene data show CDR1 as MGHRA and CDR2 as YSYEKL. CDR3 nucleotide sequence: TGCGCCAGCAGCCAGTCCGGGACAGGGATGTTCTATGAGCAGTTCTTC. The encoded protein is CASSQSGTGMFYEQFF.

This clone was recorded once. The genes are TRBV6-5 and TRBJ1-2; 9 bases align to TRBD1. V lost 2 bases to trimming and J lost 4 bases; unmatched junction nucleotides: 8. The CDR3 contains 16 residues. CDR1 is MNHEY, CDR2 SVGAGI, per germline. The CDR3 DNA follows: TGTGCCAGCAGTTACAGGGGGACAGGGCTACTCTATGGCTACACCTTC. Amino acids: CASSYRGTGLLYGYTF.